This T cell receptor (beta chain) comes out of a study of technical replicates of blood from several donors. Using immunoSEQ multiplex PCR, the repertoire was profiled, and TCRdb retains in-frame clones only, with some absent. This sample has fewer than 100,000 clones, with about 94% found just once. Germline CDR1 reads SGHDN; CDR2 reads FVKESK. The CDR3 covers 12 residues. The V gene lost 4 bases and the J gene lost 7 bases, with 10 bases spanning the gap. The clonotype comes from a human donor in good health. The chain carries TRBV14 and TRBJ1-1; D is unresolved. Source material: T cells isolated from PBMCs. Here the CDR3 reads CASSLGGFEAFF. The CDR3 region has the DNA TGTGCCAGCAGCCTGGGAGGGTTTGAAGCTTTCTTT. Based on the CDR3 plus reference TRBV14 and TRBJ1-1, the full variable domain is EAGVTQFPSHSVIEKGQTVTLRCDPISGHDNLYWYRRVMGKEIKFLLHFVKESKQDESGMPNNRFLAERTGGTYSTLKVQPAELEDSGVYFCASSLGGFEAFFGQGTRLTVV.